The present entry profiles one T cell receptor (beta chain) with its context. This entry is derived from a study of blood T cell repertoires in COVID-19. Study in general: COVID-19 samples, acute and convalescent, were from the United States, Italy and Spain. The cDNA or gDNA used as material had been derived from T cells, B-cell-depleted T cells, or PBMCs.

Original handling: Reference gene primer amplification gave nucleated cell count estimates. The method was immunoSEQ multiplex PCR; TCRdb's version includes in-frame clones alone and lacks a portion of them. That table gives V, J and clone size, and the DNA gave D and trimming. The sample contains some 160,000 clones, around 87% of which appear only once. Per the germline V gene, CDR1 is MGHRA and CDR2 is YSYEKL. The CDR3 length is 13 residues. Trimming cost V 0 bases and J 7 bases, with 4 bases left between them. The TCR originated in a woman in her 70s with COVID-19, enrolled during active disease. This rearrangement joins TRBV4-1 to TRBJ1-6, with D hard to call. The sequenced sample consisted of peripheral blood. The CDR3, as DNA: TGCGCCAGCAGCCAAGAACAGAATTCACCCCTCCACTTT. This codes for CASSQEQNSPLHF.